One and the same sample provided the 4 T cell receptor beta chains below, sequenced in a study of multiple sclerosis patients with progressive multifocal leukoencephalopathy. Libraries were prepared by immunoSEQ multiplex PCR; TCRdb keeps only in-frame clonotypes and omits some of them. The sample shows approximately 28,000 clones, roughly 86% of them seen only once. Time point defined: time of PML onset. The sequencing used PBMCs, collected from a patient treated with natalizumab. These receptors all stem from a middle-aged woman with progressive multifocal leukoencephalopathy.

J is TRBJ1-2 and V is TRBV6-1, with unresolved D. This CDR3 spans 13 amino acids. Trimming removed 5 bases from V and 1 base from J, with 8 bases in between. Germline-derived CDR1 and CDR2 are MNHNS and SASEGT. The CDR3 spells CASSSSLNYGYTF. In nucleotides, the CDR3 is TGTGCCAGCAGTTCCTCCCTTAACTATGGCTACACCTTC.

The chain combines TRBV29-1 with TRBJ1-1; no clear D. Germline-derived CDR1 and CDR2 are SQVTM and ANQGSEA. There are 13 residues in the CDR3. Trimming pared 6 bases from V and 1 base from J, leaving 12 bases between. CDR3: CSVTKESNTEAFF. In DNA, the CDR3 is TGCAGCGTAACCAAGGAGTCGAACACTGAAGCTTTCTTT.

Points on this clone: Other DNA sequences in this sample translate to the same CDR3. The chain joins TRBV5-1 to TRBJ2-2; D ambiguous. This CDR3 region has 15 residues. Germline lookup yields CDR1 SGHRS and CDR2 YFSETQ. V was pared by 0 bases and J by 1 base, with 7 bases between. The CDR3 sequence: CASSLVGENTGELFF. The DNA for the CDR3 is TGCGCCAGCAGCTTGGTGGGTGAGAACACCGGGGAGCTGTTTTTT.

V is TRBV19 and J is TRBJ2-1; D is unclear. CDR1 is LNHDA, CDR2 SQIVND, per germline (reference sequence). CDR3 length equals 17 residues. Trimming shortened V by 3 bases and J by 0 bases, and 15 bases separated the two germline ends. CDR3 in amino acids: CASSIYSPGSSYNEQFF. The CDR3 DNA sequence: TGTGCCAGTAGTATTTACTCTCCTGGAAGCTCCTACAATGAGCAGTTCTTC.